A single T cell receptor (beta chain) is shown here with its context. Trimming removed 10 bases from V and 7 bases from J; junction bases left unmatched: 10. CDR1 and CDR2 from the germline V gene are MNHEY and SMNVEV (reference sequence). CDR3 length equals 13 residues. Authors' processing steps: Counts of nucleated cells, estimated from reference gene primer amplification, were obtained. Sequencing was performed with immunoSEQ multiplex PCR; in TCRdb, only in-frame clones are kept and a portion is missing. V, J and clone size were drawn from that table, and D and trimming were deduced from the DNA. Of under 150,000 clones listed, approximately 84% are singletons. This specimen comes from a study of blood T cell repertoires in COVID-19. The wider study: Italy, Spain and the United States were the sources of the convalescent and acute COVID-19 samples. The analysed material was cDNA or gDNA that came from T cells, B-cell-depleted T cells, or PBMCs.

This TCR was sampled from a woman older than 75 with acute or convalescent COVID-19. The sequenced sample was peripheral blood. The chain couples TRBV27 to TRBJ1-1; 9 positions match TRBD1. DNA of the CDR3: TGTGCCACGGGACAGGGTAATCGCGATGAAGCTTTCTTT. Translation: CATGQGNRDEAFF.